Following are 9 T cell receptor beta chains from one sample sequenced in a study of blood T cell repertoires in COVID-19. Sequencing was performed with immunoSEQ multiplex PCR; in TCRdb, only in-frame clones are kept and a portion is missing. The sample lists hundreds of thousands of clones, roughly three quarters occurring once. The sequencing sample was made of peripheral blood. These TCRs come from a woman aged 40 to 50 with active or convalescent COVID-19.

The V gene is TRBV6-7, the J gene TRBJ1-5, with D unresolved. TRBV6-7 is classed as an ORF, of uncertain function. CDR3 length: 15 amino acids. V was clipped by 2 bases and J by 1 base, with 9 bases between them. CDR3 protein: CASSYLWRSNQPQHF. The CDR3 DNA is TGTGCCAGCAGTTACCTGTGGAGGAGCAATCAGCCCCAGCATTTT.

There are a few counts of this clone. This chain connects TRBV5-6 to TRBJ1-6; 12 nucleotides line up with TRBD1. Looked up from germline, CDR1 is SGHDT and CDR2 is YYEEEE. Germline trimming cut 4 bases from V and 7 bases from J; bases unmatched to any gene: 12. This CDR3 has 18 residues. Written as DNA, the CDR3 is TGTGCCAGCAGCGAGGATTCCGGGACAGGGGGCGCGAATTCACCCCTCCACTTT. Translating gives CASSEDSGTGGANSPLHF.

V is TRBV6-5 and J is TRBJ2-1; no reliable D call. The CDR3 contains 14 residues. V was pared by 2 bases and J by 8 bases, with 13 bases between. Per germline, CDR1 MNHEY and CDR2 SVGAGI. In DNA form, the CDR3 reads TGTGCCAGCAGTTACGGCCATTCGGAGTATGAGCAGTTCTTC. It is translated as CASSYGHSEYEQFF.

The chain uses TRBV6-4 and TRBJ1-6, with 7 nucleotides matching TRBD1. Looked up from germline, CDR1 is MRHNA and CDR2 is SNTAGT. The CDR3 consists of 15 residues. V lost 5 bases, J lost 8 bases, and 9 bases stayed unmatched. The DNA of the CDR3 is TGTGCCAGCAGTCCTACTTTCGACAGGGATTCACCCCTCCACTTT. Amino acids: CASSPTFDRDSPLHF.

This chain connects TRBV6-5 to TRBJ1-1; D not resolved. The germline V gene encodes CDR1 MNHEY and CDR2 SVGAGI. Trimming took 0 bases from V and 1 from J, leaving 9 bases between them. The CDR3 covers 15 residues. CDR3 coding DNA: TGTGCCAGCAGTTACTCAGCGGGGAAGAACACTGAAGCTTTCTTT. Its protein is CASSYSAGKNTEAFF.

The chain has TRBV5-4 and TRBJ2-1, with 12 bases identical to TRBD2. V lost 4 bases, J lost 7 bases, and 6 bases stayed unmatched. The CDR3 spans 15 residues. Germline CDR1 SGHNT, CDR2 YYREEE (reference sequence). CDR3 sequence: CASSVVLAGGNEQFF. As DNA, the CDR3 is TGTGCCAGCAGCGTGGTACTAGCGGGGGGTAATGAGCAGTTCTTC.

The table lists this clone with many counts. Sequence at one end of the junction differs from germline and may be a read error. As DNA, the CDR3 is TGTGCTAGCAGCTTGGGTCGACTAGTACGACAAGAGACCCAGTACTTC. Translation: CASSLGRLVRQETQYF. The V and J genes are TRBV7-7 and TRBJ2-5; possibly TRBD2 for D (6 bases). Per germline, CDR1 SSHAT and CDR2 FNYEAQ (reference sequence). This CDR3 has 16 residues.

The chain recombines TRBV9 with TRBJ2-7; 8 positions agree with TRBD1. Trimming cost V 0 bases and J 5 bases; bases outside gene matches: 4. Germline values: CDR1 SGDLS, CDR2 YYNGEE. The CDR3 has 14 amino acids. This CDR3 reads CASSVGTGSHEQYF. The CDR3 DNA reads TGTGCCAGCAGCGTAGGGACAGGGTCCCACGAGCAGTACTTC.

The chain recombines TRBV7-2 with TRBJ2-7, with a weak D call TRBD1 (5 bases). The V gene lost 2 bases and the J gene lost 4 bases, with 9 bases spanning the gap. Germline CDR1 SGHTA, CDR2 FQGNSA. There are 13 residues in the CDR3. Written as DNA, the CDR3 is TGTGCCAGCAGCTTATGGGGCAAGTACGAGCAGTACGTC. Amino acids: CASSLWGKYEQYV.